The subject of this entry is one T cell receptor (beta chain). Antigen unknown. These data belong to a study of blood T cells in healthy people across ages. Whole-study findings and limits: Diversity estimates from one million T cells were considered underestimates.

Next came a second PCR, run for roughly 6 to 11 cycles, which used a sample-barcoded 5' primer along with a J-beta primer mix. TCRdb analysed the 5' RACE reads with MiXCR anew, one entry per CDR3 protein. Altogether 1.5 million to 2 million distinct CDR3 sequences are present, roughly two fifths being singletons, with the ten largest covering more than 20%. Germline lookup yields CDR1 SGHTA and CDR2 FQGTGA. V lost 3 bases to trimming and J lost 2 bases, with 19 bases between them. The CDR3 is 17 residues long. The V gene is TRBV7-3, the J gene TRBJ1-2; possible D gene TRBD1, 6 bases. The specimen sequenced was blood. The origin of this receptor is a human donor in good health. The CDR3 sequence: CASSLSHPGQGNYGYTF. The CDR3 DNA sequence: TGTGCCAGCAGCTTGTCCCACCCGGGACAAGGAAACTATGGCTACACCTTC.